This T cell receptor (beta chain) was documented in a study of chemoradiotherapy in HPV16-positive cancers. Findings and limits, study-wide: Candidate HPV-specific clones and E7-related TCR motifs grew in tumor during treatment.

This CDR3 has 18 amino acids. Looked up from germline, CDR1 is MDHEN and CDR2 is SYDVKM. V shed 7 bases and J 0 bases; nucleotides not matched to a gene: 14. Notes on this clone: Antigen: not known.

Sequencing was performed with immunoSEQ multiplex PCR; in TCRdb, only in-frame clones are kept and a portion is missing. The table has 7,900 or so clones, about 84% seen once. The rearrangement joins TRBV28 to TRBJ1-4; TRBD1 agrees at 7 bases. This TCR derives from a human donor with HPV-associated anogenital cancer. This sample was gathered from a patient who underwent chemoradiotherapy. CDR3 DNA: TGTGCCAGCAATGGAATATGGGACAGAATTGCAACTAATGAAAAACTGTTTTTT. It translates to CASNGIWDRIATNEKLFF. Supplemented by reference TRBV28 and TRBJ1-4, the full variable domain reads DVKVTQSSRYLVKRTGEKVFLECVQDMDHENMFWYRQDPGLGLRLIYFSYDVKMKEKGDIPEGYSVSREKKERFSLILESASTNQTSMYLCASNGIWDRIATNEKLFFGSGTQLSVL.